These 9 T cell receptor beta chains originate from one sample sequenced in a study of T cells in Graves' hyperthyroidism and ophthalmopathy. RNA transcripts served as the template for amplifying TCR beta CDR3 regions. TCR CDR3 underwent first-round RT-PCR with the HTBI primer set. TCRdb independently ran MiXCR on the multiplex PCR reads; one entry per CDR3 protein. The sample yields more than 550,000 distinct CDR3 sequences, around 20% seen once. Source material: blood. All receptors come from a woman aged 50 to 60 with Graves' hyperthyroidism that later progressed to Graves' ophthalmopathy.

This clonotype was observed a handful of times. The rearrangement links TRBV5-1 to TRBJ2-1; 7 bases map to TRBD1. Trimming cost V 0 bases and J 8 bases; bases outside gene matches: 2. CDR3 length: 13 residues. The germline gives CDR1 SGHRS, CDR2 YFSETQ. In DNA form, the CDR3 reads TGCGCCAGCAGCTTGGAGACAGGGCATGAGCAGTTCTTC. Amino acids: CASSLETGHEQFF.

This clonotype was detected only a few times. The chain couples TRBV6-1 to TRBJ2-2; D gene ambiguous. The germline V and J ends were trimmed by 6 bases and 3 bases, with 8 bases remaining between them. The CDR3 covers 13 residues. Germline CDR1 is MNHNS and CDR2 is SASEGT. CDR3 bases: TGTGCCAGCAGACGGACGGACACCGGGGAGCTGTTTTTT. Protein sequence: CASRRTDTGELFF.

This clonotype came up a few times. The chain combines TRBV19 with TRBJ1-2, with D possibly matching TRBD1 (5 bases). This CDR3 spans 14 amino acids. CDR1 is LNHDA and CDR2 is SQIVND in the germline V gene (reference sequence). V lost 10 bases and J 0 bases, leaving 15 bases between the germline ends. The CDR3 sequence: CAIRQGTANYGYTF. The CDR3 DNA is TGTGCCATCCGGCAGGGTACGGCTAACTATGGCTACACCTTC.

This clonotype was counted a few times. V and J are TRBV2 and TRBJ2-7; the D gene is possibly TRBD1 (5 bases). The V gene lost 8 bases and the J gene lost 0 bases, with 8 bases spanning the gap. This CDR3 comprises 12 residues. Germline CDR1 is SNHLY and CDR2 is FYNNEI. The CDR3, as DNA: TGTGCCAGCTTGGGGCACTCCTACGAGCAGTACTTC. Protein: CASLGHSYEQYF. The variable domain in full, with the rest retrieved from reference TRBV2 and TRBJ2-7, is EPEVTQTPSHQVTQMGQEVILRCVPISNHLYFYWYRQILGQKVEFLVSFYNNEISEKSEIFDDQFSVERPDGSNFTLKIRSTKLEDSAMYFCASLGHSYEQYFGPGTRLTVT.

The sample holds a few counts of this clonotype. The chain employs TRBV2 and TRBJ2-6; D not resolved. Germline-derived CDR1 and CDR2 are SNHLY and FYNNEI. CDR3 length: 17 residues. The V and J ends lost 3 bases and 4 bases respectively, with 16 bases between them. CDR3 in amino acids: CASSDLLGLKGANVLTF. CDR3 DNA: TGTGCCAGCAGTGATCTATTAGGCCTGAAGGGGGCCAACGTCCTGACTTTC. The full variable domain, completed using reference TRBV2 and TRBJ2-6, is EPEVTQTPSHQVTQMGQEVILRCVPISNHLYFYWYRQILGQKVEFLVSFYNNEISEKSEIFDDQFSVERPDGSNFTLKIRSTKLEDSAMYFCASSDLLGLKGANVLTFGAGSRLTVL.

This clonotype was recorded many times. V and J are TRBV20-1 and TRBJ2-7; D unresolved. V was shortened by 5 bases and J by 0 bases, with 14 bases between the two germline ends. Per the germline V gene, CDR1 is DFQATT and CDR2 is SNEGSKA (reference sequence). The CDR3 is 14 amino acids. CDR3 nucleotides: TGCAGTGCTGGGGATTCCAGGAGCTCCTACGAGCAGTACTTC. This sequence encodes CSAGDSRSSYEQYF.

This clonotype occurred a few times. The chain joins TRBV20-1 to TRBJ1-5; perhaps TRBD1 as D (6 bases). Germline-derived CDR1 and CDR2 are DFQATT and SNEGSKA (reference sequence). CDR3 length equals 15 residues. V was cut by 0 bases and J by 0 bases, with 9 bases left in between. In DNA form, the CDR3 reads TGCAGTGCTAGAGAGGGGACATCTAGCAATCAGCCCCAGCATTTT. This codes for CSAREGTSSNQPQHF.

The CDR3: CASSLGGSGTNYGYTF. The CDR3 DNA follows: TGCGCCAGCAGCTTGGGGGGGAGCGGAACTAACTATGGCTACACCTTC. The chain links TRBV5-1 to TRBJ1-2, with a tentative D call TRBD1 (5 bases). Germline lookup yields CDR1 SGHRS and CDR2 YFSETQ. This CDR3 region has 16 residues. V was shortened by 0 bases and J by 0 bases, with 12 bases between the two germline ends. Based on the CDR3 plus reference TRBV5-1 and TRBJ1-2, the full variable domain is KAGVTQTPRYLIKTRGQQVTLSCSPISGHRSVSWYQQTPGQGLQFLFEYFSETQRNKGNFPGRFSGRQFSNSRSEMNVSTLELGDSALYLCASSLGGSGTNYGYTFGSGTRLTVV.

Many counts were recorded for this clonotype. This sequence joins TRBV6-2 or TRBV6-3 and TRBJ2-5; TRBD2 matches 8 bases. Losses at the gene ends were 7 bases for V and 4 bases for J; bases not matched to a gene: 5. The CDR3 is 13 residues long. The germline V gene has CDR1 MNHEY and CDR2 SVGEGT. The CDR3 coding sequence is TGTGCCAGCACCAGCGGGGGACGAGAGACCCAGTACTTC. Its protein is CASTSGGRETQYF.